This entry lists 13 T cell receptor beta chains sequenced from one sample in a study of blood T cell repertoires in COVID-19 (dated by TCRdb to the early 2020s). The receptor library was made with the immunoSEQ multiplex PCR assay. What TCRdb holds here is the immuneACCESS table cut down to in-frame rearrangements. Part of the clones is not present; checked against another copy, under half of the missing clones reflect an unresolved V gene, and the others are unexplained. Within this sample are 240,000 or so clones, with roughly 88% of them counted one time only. The ten largest clonotypes hold roughly an eighth of the sample. The sequenced sample consisted of peripheral blood. Source of these receptors: a man older than 75 with acute or convalescent COVID-19.

This clone was counted between two and nine times. The chain couples TRBV5-6 to TRBJ2-2; 8 positions match TRBD2. The J segment lost 1 base and the V segment lost 7 bases, leaving 6 bases of the junction unmatched. Germline assignment: CDR1 SGHDT and CDR2 YYEEEE. The CDR3 totals 15 residues. CDR3 protein: CASRGLAGNTGELFF. CDR3 DNA: TGTGCCAGCCGCGGGCTAGCGGGGAACACCGGGGAGCTGTTTTTT.

The CDR3: CASSDGSADSVQGEQFF. As DNA, the CDR3 is TGTGCCAGCAGTGACGGGTCGGCGGACAGCGTACAAGGTGAGCAGTTCTTC. The chain recombines TRBV6-4 with TRBJ2-1; tentatively, D is TRBD1 (6 bases). This CDR3 has 17 residues. In germline, CDR1 is MRHNA, CDR2 SNTAGT. Trimming stripped 2 bases from V and 9 bases from J, with 23 bases between.

In its sample, this clone was seen a few times. The gene calls are TRBV5-6 and TRBJ2-1; 14 positions agree with TRBD2. This CDR3 has 15 residues. Looked up from germline, CDR1 is SGHDT and CDR2 is YYEEEE. The trim removed 0 bases at V and 10 bases at J, leaving 3 bases unmatched. The CDR3: CASSLGLAGGREQFF. The CDR3 DNA follows: TGTGCCAGCAGCTTGGGACTAGCGGGAGGGCGAGAGCAGTTCTTC.

CDR3 amino acids: CASSSTGTDPYEQYF. The CDR3 nucleotides read TGTGCCAGCAGTTCTACCGGGACAGATCCCTACGAGCAGTACTTC. This chain uses TRBV6-5 with TRBJ2-7; 7 bases are a match to TRBD1. The germline V gene has CDR1 MNHEY and CDR2 SVGAGI. The CDR3 runs 15 residues. Trimming removed 4 bases from V and 2 bases from J; junction bases left unmatched: 8.

The chain combines TRBV27 with TRBJ1-1; the match to TRBD1 covers 7 bases. In germline, CDR1 is MNHEY, CDR2 SMNVEV (reference sequence). After removal of 5 bases from V and 6 bases from J, the junction contained 6 bases not matched to a gene. This CDR3 has 13 amino acids. CDR3 nucleotide sequence: TGTGCCAGCAGTCCCGCAGGGGGAGCTGAAGCTTTCTTT. Amino acids: CASSPAGGAEAFF.

This chain connects TRBV6-5 to TRBJ2-7, with 9 nucleotides matching TRBD2. Per germline, CDR1 MNHEY and CDR2 SVGAGI. Germline trimming cut 5 bases from V and 2 bases from J; bases unmatched to any gene: 4. This CDR3 is 14 amino acids long. Written as DNA, the CDR3 is TGTGCCAGCAGTAGGTTAGCGGGGGCCTACGAGCAGTACTTC. Translating gives CASSRLAGAYEQYF.

CDR3 in amino acids: CATRSGTANTEAFF. The DNA of the CDR3 is TGTGCCACCCGTTCCGGGACAGCGAACACTGAAGCTTTCTTT. The chain links TRBV19 to TRBJ1-1; 7 positions agree with TRBD1. The CDR3 covers 14 residues. Germline loops: CDR1 LNHDA, CDR2 SQIVND (reference sequence). V dropped 10 bases and J dropped 1; count of bases not matched to a gene: 9.

The CDR3 coding sequence is TGTGCCAGCAGCTTACAGGTTACCTACGAGCAGTACTTC. Protein: CASSLQVTYEQYF. The chain uses TRBV7-6 and TRBJ2-7; D uncertain. Germline values: CDR1 SGHVS, CDR2 FNYEAQ. V gave up 2 bases and J gave up 2 bases, with 7 bases separating them. The CDR3 runs to 13 residues.

The chain uses TRBV7-8 and TRBJ1-4; D not resolved. Between the trimmed V and J ends, which lost 4 bases and 0 bases, there was a span of 6 bases. In germline, CDR1 is SGHVS, CDR2 FQNEAQ. There are 14 residues in the CDR3. DNA for the CDR3: TGTGCCAGCAGCTCCCGGGCAACTAATGAAAAACTGTTTTTT. Its protein product is CASSSRATNEKLFF.

This chain uses TRBV5-1 with TRBJ2-7; 15 bases fit TRBD2. From germline, CDR1 is SGHRS and CDR2 YFSETQ. After removal of 2 bases from V and 2 bases from J, the junction contained 5 bases not matched to a gene. The CDR3 loop spans 17 amino acids. The CDR3 is CASSLGTSGRTAYEQYF. The CDR3 DNA is TGCGCCAGCAGCTTAGGGACTAGCGGGAGGACTGCCTACGAGCAGTACTTC.

This sequence joins TRBV15 and TRBJ1-6; 12 bases line up with TRBD1. Per germline, CDR1 LNHNV and CDR2 YYDKDF (reference sequence). This CDR3 has 16 amino acids. The V gene end was trimmed by 6 bases and the J gene end by 5 bases; junction bases not matched to a gene: 5. CDR3 sequence (DNA): TGTGCCACCAGATTGGGACAGGGGGCCGATAATTCACCCCTCCACTTT. It codes for CATRLGQGADNSPLHF.

The chain uses TRBV5-1 and TRBJ2-5; a possible D gene is TRBD2 (6 bases). The CDR3 spans 15 residues. Per germline, CDR1 SGHRS and CDR2 YFSETQ. V was clipped by 4 bases and J by 5 bases, with 18 bases between them. The CDR3 DNA reads as TGCGCCAGCAGCCAGGCGGGACTTACTCGGGAGACCCAGTACTTC. As protein: CASSQAGLTRETQYF.

V gene TRBV5-5 combines with J gene TRBJ2-3; TRBD2 matches 10 bases. The V gene end was trimmed by 3 bases and the J gene end by 1 base; junction bases not matched to a gene: 5. Germline V gene lookup returns CDR1 SGHKS and CDR2 YYEKEE (reference sequence). The CDR3 length is 16 residues. This CDR3 is CASSSLAGIRTDTQYF. CDR3 DNA sequence: TGTGCCAGCAGCTCACTAGCGGGGATTCGCACAGATACGCAGTATTTT.